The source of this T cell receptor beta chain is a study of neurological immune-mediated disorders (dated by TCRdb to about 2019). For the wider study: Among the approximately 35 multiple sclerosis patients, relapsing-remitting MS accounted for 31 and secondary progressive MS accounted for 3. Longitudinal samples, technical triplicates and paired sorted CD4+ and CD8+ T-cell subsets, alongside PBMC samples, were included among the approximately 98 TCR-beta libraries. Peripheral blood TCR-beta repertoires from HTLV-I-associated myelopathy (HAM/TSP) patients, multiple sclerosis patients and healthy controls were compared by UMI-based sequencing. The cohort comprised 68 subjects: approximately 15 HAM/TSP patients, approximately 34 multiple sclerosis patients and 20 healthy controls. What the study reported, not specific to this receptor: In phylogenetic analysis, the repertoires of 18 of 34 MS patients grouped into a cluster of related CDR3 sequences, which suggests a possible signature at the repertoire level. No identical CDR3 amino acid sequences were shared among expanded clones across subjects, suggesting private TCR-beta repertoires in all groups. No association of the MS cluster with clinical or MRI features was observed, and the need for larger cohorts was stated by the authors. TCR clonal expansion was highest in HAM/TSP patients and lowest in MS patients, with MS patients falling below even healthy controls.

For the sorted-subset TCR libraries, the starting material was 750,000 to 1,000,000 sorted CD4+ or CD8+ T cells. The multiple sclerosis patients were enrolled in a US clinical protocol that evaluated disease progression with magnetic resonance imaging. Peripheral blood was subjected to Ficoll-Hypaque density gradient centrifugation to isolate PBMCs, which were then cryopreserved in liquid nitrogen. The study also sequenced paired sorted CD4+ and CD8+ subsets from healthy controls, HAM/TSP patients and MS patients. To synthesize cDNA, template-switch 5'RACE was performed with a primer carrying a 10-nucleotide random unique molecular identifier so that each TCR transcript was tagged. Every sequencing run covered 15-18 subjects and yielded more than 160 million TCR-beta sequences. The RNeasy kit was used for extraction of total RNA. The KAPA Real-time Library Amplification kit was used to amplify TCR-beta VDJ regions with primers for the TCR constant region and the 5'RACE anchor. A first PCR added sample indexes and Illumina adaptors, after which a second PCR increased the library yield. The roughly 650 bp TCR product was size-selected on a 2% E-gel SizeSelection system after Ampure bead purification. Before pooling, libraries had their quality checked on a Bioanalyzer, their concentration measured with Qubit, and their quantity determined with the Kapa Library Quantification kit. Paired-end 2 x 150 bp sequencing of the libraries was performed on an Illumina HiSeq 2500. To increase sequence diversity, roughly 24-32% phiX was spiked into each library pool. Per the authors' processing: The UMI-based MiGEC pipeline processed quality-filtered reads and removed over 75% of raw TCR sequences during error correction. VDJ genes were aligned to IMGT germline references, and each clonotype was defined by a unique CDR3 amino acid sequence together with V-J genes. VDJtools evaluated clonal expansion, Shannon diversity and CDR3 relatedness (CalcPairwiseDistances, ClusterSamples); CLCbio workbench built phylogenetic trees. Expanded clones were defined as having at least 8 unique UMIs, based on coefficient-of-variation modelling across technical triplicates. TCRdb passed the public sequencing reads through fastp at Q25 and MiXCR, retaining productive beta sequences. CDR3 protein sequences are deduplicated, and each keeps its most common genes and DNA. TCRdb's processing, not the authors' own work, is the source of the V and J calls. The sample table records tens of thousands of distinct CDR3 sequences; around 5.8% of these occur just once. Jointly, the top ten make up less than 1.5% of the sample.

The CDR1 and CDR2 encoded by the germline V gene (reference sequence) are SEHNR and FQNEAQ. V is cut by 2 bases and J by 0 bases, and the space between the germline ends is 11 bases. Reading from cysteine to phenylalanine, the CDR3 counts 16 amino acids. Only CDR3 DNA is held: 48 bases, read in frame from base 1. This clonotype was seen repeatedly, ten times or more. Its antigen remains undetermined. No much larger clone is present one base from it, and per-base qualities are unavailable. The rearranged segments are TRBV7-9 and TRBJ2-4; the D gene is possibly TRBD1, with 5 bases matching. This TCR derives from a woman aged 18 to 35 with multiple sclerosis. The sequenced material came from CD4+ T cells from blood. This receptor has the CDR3 CASSLLSTVAKNIQYF. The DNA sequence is TGTGCCAGCAGCTTACTATCGACAGTAGCCAAAAACATTCAGTACTTC.